Below, 9 T cell receptor beta chains from the same sample are listed, as sequenced in a study of a mutant IDH1 vaccine in newly diagnosed glioma. Antigen specificity for these receptors is unknown. This table comes from immunoSEQ multiplex PCR, and its TCRdb copy is limited to in-frame clones, with some not included. The data contain over 95,000 clones, roughly 90% of them seen just once; the ten biggest clones take up roughly 0.62%. Indicated time point: week 11, during vaccination. The study gave 300 ug of mutant IDH1 20-mer peptide per vaccine dose, with topical imiquimod. The specimen was PBMCs, collected from a glioma patient whose treatment included an IDH1 peptide vaccine. The receptor set was obtained from a woman aged 50 to 65 with glioma.

The chain uses TRBV9 and TRBJ1-2; D is unclear. Trimming removed 3 bases from V and 3 bases from J, with 9 bases in between. Per the germline V gene, CDR1 is SGDLS and CDR2 is YYNGEE. This CDR3 has 13 amino acids. CDR3 nucleotides: TGTGCCAGCAGCGCCGCATTATACTATGGCTACACCTTC. This gives the protein CASSAALYYGYTF.

The V gene is TRBV28, the J gene TRBJ2-6; D assignment may be TRBD1 or TRBD2 (6 bases each). V was trimmed by 3 bases and J by 3 bases, leaving 9 bases between them. The CDR3 spans 15 residues. CDR1 and CDR2 (germline): MDHEN, SYDVKM. The CDR3 DNA sequence: TGTGCCAGCAGTTTCGGGGGCAGTGGGGCCAACGTCCTGACTTTC. Translated: CASSFGGSGANVLTF.

This clone was seen a single time. The chain recombines TRBV11-1 with TRBJ2-7; D may be TRBD1 or TRBD2 (7 bases each). The V and J ends lost 1 base and 2 bases respectively, with 24 bases between them. This CDR3 has 19 residues. Germline assignment: CDR1 SGHAT and CDR2 FQDESV (reference sequence). CDR3 loop: CASSLVRNRGSGVAYEQYF. The CDR3 DNA follows: TGTGCCAGCAGCTTAGTGCGGAACAGGGGAAGCGGGGTGGCCTACGAGCAGTACTTC.

The chain employs TRBV28 and TRBJ1-5; D is unresolved. Germline CDR1 MDHEN, CDR2 SYDVKM. V lost 6 bases to trimming and J lost 0 bases, with 9 bases between them. The CDR3 length is 14 residues. CDR3 DNA sequence: TGTGCCAGCAGAATCGGTTATAGCAATCAGCCCCAGCATTTT. Encoded protein: CASRIGYSNQPQHF.

V usage is TRBV6-1 and J usage is TRBJ1-1, with D perhaps matching TRBD1 (5 bases). CDR3 length: 14 amino acids. Trimming took off 6 bases at V and 0 bases at J, with 11 bases between the two ends. The germline V gene has CDR1 MNHNS and CDR2 SASEGT. The CDR3 DNA follows: TGTGCCAGCAGGCAACCAGGGATGAACACTGAAGCTTTCTTT. Amino acids: CASRQPGMNTEAFF.

The chain couples TRBV6-5 to TRBJ1-5; tentatively, D is TRBD1 (6 bases). The V gene's germline CDR1 is MNHEY and CDR2 SVGAGI. Trimming cost V 10 bases and J 0 bases, with 13 bases left between them. The CDR3 has 14 residues. The CDR3 sequence is CATTQGFSNQPQHF. For the CDR3, the DNA is TGTGCCACCACACAGGGTTTTAGCAATCAGCCCCAGCATTTT.

The chain combines TRBV29-1 with TRBJ2-4; TRBD1 matches 8 bases. Losses at the gene ends were 0 bases for V and 6 bases for J; bases not matched to a gene: 4. Germline CDR1 SQVTM, CDR2 ANQGSEA. This CDR3 comprises 14 residues. The CDR3: CSVEDGQGLNIQYF. The CDR3 nucleotides read TGCAGCGTTGAAGATGGACAGGGTCTAAACATTCAGTACTTC.

This sequence joins TRBV2 and TRBJ2-1; possibly TRBD1 or TRBD2 for D (6 bases each). With 3 bases removed from V and 9 bases from J, the gap between germline ends came to 12 bases. Per germline, CDR1 SNHLY and CDR2 FYNNEI. The length of the CDR3 is 13 residues. The CDR3 DNA follows: TGTGCCAGCAGTGATGAGAGGGGGGTTGAGCAGTTCTTC. Amino acid sequence: CASSDERGVEQFF.

This chain joins TRBV28 and TRBJ1-5; D not certain. The V gene's germline CDR1 is MDHEN and CDR2 SYDVKM. V lost 1 base and J 2 bases, leaving 9 bases between the germline ends. The CDR3 is made up of 15 amino acids. The DNA for the CDR3 is TGTGCCAGCAGTTTATCAGGCGGGGGCAATCAGCCCCAGCATTTT. Protein product: CASSLSGGGNQPQHF. Combining the CDR3 with reference TRBV28 and TRBJ1-5 gives the whole variable domain DVKVTQSSRYLVKRTGEKVFLECVQDMDHENMFWYRQDPGLGLRLIYFSYDVKMKEKGDIPEGYSVSREKKERFSLILESASTNQTSMYLCASSLSGGGNQPQHFGDGTRLSIL.